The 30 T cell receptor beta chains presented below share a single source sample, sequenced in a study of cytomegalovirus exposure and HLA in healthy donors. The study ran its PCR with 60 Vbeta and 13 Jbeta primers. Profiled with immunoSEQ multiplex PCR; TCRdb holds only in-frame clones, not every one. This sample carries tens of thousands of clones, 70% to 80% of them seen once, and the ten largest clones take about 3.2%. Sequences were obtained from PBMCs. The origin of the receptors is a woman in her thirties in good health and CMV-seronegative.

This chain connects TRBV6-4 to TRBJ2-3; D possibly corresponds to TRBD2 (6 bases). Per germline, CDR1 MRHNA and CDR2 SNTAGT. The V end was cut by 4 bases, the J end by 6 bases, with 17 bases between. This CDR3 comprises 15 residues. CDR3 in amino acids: CASSGFGGGWDTQYF. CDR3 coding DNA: TGTGCCAGCAGTGGTTTCGGGGGAGGCTGGGATACGCAGTATTTT.

CDR3 nucleotides: TGTGCCAGCAGCTTAGGTGCTAGCGGGGGGATTGACGAGCAGTACTTC. It codes for CASSLGASGGIDEQYF. The rearrangement links TRBV7-6 to TRBJ2-7; the match to TRBD2 covers 11 bases. CDR3 size: 16 residues. Germline CDR1 and CDR2: SGHVS and FNYEAQ. The J segment lost 5 bases and the V segment lost 1 base, leaving 7 bases of the junction unmatched.

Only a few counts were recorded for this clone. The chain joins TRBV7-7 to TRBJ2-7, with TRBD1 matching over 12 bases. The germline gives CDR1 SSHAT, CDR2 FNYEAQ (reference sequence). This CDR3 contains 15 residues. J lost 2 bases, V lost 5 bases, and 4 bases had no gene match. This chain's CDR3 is CASSPGTGGPYEQYF. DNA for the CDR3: TGTGCCAGCAGCCCTGGGACAGGGGGCCCCTACGAGCAGTACTTC.

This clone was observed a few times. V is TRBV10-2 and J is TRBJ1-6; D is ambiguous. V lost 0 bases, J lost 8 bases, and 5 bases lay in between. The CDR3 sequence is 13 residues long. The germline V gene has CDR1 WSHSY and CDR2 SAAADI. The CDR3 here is CASSESAHSPLHF. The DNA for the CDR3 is TGCGCCAGCAGTGAGTCGGCACATTCACCCCTCCACTTT.

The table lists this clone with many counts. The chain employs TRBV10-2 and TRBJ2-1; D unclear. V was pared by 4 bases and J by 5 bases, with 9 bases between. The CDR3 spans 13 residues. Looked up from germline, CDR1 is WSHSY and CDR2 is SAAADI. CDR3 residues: CASSGAANNEQFF. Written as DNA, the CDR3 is TGCGCCAGCAGTGGGGCTGCGAACAATGAGCAGTTCTTC.

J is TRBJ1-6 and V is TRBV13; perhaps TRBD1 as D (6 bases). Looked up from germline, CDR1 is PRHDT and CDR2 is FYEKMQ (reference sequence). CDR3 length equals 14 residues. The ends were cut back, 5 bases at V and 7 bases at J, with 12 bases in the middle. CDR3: CASSLNRANSPLHF. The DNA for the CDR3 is TGTGCCAGCAGCCTAAACAGGGCGAATTCACCCCTCCACTTT.

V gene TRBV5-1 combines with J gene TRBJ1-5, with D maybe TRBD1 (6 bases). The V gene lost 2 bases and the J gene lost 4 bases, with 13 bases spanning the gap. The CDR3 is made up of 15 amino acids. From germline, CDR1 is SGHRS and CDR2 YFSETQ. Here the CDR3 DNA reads TGCGCCAGCAGCTTTGGGACGGACAGAAATCAGCCCCAGCATTTT. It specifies CASSFGTDRNQPQHF.

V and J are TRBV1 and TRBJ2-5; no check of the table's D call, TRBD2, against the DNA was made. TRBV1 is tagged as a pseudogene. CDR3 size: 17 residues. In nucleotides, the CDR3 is TGCACCAGCAGCAGCGGGCTTGAACAGAGGTTGATAGAGACCCAGTACTTC. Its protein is CTSSSGLEQRLIETQYF.

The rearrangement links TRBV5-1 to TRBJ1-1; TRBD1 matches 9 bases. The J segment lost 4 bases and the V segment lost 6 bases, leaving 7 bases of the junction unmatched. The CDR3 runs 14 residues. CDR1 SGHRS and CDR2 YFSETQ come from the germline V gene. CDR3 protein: CASNRTGVSTEAFF. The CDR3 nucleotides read TGCGCCAGCAACAGGACAGGGGTGTCCACTGAAGCTTTCTTT.

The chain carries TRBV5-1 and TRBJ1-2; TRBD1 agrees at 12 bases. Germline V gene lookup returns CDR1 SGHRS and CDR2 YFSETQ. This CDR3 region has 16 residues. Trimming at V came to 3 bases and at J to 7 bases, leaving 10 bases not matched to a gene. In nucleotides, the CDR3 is TGCGCCAGCAGCTGGGGACAGGGGGCAACGTTGCCTGGCTACACCTTC. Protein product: CASSWGQGATLPGYTF. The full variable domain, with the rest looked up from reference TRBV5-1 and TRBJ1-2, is KAGVTQTPRYLIKTRGQQVTLSCSPISGHRSVSWYQQTPGQGLQFLFEYFSETQRNKGNFPGRFSGRQFSNSRSEMNVSTLELGDSALYLCASSWGQGATLPGYTFGSGTRLTVV.

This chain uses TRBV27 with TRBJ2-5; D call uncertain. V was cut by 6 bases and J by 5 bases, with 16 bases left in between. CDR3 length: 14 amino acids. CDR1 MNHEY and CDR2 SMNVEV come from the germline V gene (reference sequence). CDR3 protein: CASRTEMRRETQYF. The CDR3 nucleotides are TGTGCCAGCAGGACGGAGATGAGACGGGAGACCCAGTACTTC.

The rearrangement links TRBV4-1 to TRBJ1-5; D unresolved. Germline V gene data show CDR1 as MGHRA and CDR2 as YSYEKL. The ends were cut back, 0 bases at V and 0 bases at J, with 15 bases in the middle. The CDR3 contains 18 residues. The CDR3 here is CASSQEGGMAPSNQPQHF. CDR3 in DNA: TGCGCCAGCAGCCAAGAAGGAGGTATGGCACCTAGCAATCAGCCCCAGCATTTT.

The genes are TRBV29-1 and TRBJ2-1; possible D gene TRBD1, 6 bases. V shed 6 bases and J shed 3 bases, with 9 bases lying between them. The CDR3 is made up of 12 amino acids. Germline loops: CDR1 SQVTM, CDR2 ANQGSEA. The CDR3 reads CSVGDIYNEQFF. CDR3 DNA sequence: TGCAGCGTGGGGGACATCTACAATGAGCAGTTCTTC.

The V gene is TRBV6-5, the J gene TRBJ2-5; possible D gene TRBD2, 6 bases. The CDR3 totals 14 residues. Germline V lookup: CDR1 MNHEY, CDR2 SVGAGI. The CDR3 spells CATNGGEVSETQYF. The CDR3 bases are TGTGCGACAAACGGGGGAGAGGTTTCCGAGACCCAGTACTTC.

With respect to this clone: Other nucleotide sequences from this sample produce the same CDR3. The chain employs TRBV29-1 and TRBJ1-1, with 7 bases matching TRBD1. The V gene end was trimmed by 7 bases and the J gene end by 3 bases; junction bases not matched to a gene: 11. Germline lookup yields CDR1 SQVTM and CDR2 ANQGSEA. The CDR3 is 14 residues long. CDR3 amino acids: CSGHPGTVDTEAFF. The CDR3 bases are TGCAGCGGCCATCCCGGGACAGTAGACACTGAAGCTTTCTTT.

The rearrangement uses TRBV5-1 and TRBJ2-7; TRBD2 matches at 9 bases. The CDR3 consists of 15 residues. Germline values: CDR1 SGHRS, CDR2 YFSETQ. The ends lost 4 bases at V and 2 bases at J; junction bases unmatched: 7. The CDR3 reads CASSLNSGRAYEQYF. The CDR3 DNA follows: TGCGCCAGCAGCCTAAATAGCGGGAGAGCCTACGAGCAGTACTTC.

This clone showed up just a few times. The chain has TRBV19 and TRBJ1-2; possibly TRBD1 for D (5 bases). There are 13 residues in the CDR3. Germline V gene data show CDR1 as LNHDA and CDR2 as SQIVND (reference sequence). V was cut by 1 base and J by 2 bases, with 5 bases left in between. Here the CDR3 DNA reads TGTGCCAGTAGTATAGCAGGGAACTATGGCTACACCTTC. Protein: CASSIAGNYGYTF.

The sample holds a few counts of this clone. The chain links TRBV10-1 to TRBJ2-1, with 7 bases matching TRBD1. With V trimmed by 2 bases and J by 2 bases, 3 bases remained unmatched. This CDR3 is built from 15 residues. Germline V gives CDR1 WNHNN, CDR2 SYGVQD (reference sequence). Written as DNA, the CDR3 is TGCGCCAGCAGTGAGGGGCAGGGGGCCTACAATGAGCAGTTCTTC. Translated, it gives CASSEGQGAYNEQFF.

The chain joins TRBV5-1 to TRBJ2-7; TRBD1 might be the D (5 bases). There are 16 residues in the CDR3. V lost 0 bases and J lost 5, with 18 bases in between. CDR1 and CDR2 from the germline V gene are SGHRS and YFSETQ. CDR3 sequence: CASSLEGARVGHEQYF. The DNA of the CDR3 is TGCGCCAGCAGCTTGGAAGGCGCCAGGGTTGGCCACGAGCAGTACTTC.

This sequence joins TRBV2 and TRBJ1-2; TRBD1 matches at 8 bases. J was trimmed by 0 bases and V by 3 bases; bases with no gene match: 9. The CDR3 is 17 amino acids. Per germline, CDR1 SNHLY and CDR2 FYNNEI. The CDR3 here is CASSDRGQANSNYGYTF. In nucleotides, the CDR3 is TGTGCCAGCAGTGATAGGGGACAGGCCAATTCTAACTATGGCTACACCTTC. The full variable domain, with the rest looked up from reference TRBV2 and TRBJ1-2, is EPEVTQTPSHQVTQMGQEVILRCVPISNHLYFYWYRQILGQKVEFLVSFYNNEISEKSEIFDDQFSVERPDGSNFTLKIRSTKLEDSAMYFCASSDRGQANSNYGYTFGSGTRLTVV.

In DNA, the CDR3 is TGTGCCAGCAGCAGGACCCGGGAAACTGAAGCTTTCTTT. Protein product: CASSRTRETEAFF. The chain uses TRBV7-8 and TRBJ1-1; no reliable D call. Germline-derived CDR1 and CDR2 are SGHVS and FQNEAQ. The ends were cut back, 5 bases at V and 5 bases at J, with 12 bases in the middle. CDR3 length: 13 residues.

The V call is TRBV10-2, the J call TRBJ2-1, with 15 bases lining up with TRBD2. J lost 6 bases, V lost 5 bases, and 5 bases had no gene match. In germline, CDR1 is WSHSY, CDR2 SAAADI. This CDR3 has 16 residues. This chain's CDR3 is CASSSWTSGRVNEQFF. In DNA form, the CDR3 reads TGCGCCAGCAGTTCATGGACTAGCGGGAGGGTCAATGAGCAGTTCTTC.

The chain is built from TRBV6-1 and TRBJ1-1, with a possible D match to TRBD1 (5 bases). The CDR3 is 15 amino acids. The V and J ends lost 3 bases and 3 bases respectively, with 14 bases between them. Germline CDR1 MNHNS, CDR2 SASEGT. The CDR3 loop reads CASSDLLGTDTEAFF. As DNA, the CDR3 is TGTGCCAGCAGTGATTTATTAGGGACTGACACTGAAGCTTTCTTT.

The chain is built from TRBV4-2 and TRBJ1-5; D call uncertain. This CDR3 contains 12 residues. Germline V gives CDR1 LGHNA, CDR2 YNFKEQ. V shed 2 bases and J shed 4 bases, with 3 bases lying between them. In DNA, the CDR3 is TGTGCCAGCAGCCAACTAAATCAGCCCCAGCATTTT. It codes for CASSQLNQPQHF.

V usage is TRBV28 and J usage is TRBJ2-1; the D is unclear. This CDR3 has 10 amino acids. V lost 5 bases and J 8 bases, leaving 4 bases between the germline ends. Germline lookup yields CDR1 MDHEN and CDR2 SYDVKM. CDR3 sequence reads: CASSIDEQFF. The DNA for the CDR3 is TGTGCCAGCAGTATCGATGAGCAGTTCTTC.

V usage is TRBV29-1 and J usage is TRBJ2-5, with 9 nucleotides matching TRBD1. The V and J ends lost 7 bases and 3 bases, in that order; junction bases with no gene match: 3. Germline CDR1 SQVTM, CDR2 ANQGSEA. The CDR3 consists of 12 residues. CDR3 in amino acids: CSAGQGKETQYF. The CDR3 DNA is TGCAGCGCGGGACAGGGAAAAGAGACCCAGTACTTC.

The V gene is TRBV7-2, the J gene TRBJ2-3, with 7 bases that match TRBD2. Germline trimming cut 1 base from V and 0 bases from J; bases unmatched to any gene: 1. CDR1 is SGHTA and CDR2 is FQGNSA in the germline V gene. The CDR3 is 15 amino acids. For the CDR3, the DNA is TGTGCCAGCAGCTTAGTCGGGGGGAGCACAGATACGCAGTATTTT. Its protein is CASSLVGGSTDTQYF.

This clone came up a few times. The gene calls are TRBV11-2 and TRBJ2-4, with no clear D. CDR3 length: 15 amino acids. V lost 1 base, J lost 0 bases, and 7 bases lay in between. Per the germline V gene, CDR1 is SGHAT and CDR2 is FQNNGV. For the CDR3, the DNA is TGTGCCAGCAGCTTAGGCGGTAGAGCCAAAAACATTCAGTACTTC. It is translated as CASSLGGRAKNIQYF.

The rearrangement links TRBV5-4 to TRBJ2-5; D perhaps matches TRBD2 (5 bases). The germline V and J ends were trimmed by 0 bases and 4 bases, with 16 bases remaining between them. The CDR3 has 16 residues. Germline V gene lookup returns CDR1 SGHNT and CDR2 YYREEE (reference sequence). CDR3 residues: CASSLDRRVRGETQYF. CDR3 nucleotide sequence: TGTGCCAGCAGCTTGGACCGGAGAGTCCGGGGAGAGACCCAGTACTTC.

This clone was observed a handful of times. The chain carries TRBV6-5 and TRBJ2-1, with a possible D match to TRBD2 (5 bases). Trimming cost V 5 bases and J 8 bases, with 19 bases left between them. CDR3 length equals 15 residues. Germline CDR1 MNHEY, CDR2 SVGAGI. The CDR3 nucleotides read TGTGCCAGCAGTCGGAGTGAGATCGGACTCCATGAGCAGTTCTTC. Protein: CASSRSEIGLHEQFF.